This T cell receptor beta chain was recovered during a study of response to subunit inactivated influenza vaccine. TCRdb independently ran MiXCR on the RT-PCR reads; one entry per CDR3 protein. Among more than 500,000 distinct CDR3 sequences listed, approximately 11% were seen once. The CDR3 extends over 15 amino acids. The trim removed 4 bases at V and 1 base at J, leaving 5 bases unmatched. Germline CDR1 reads SGHTA; CDR2 reads FQGNSA. This clonotype came up a few times. The same specimen was also included in a second study, on T cells expressing NK-cell markers. That source adds: The cDNA for TCR beta came from 5'RACE template switching with UMIs. In more than five donors, dominant CD3+CD56+NKG2C+ clonotypes ranked among the top 10 CD8+ clonotypes.

The chain is built from TRBV7-2 and TRBJ1-1; 8 bases align to TRBD1. This specimen consisted of PBMCs from blood, obtained on the day of vaccination. The origin of this receptor is a man aged 50-59 years who received an inactivated influenza vaccine. CDR3 nucleotide sequence: TGTGCCAGCAGCTCGCCCGGGACAGGGAACACTGAAGCTTTCTTT. Protein product: CASSSPGTGNTEAFF.